Here is one TCR beta chain with its context. The data belong to a study of T cell responses to AZD1222 COVID-19 vaccine. Germline-derived CDR1 and CDR2 are SGHVS and FNYEAQ. V was shortened by 5 bases and J by 2 bases, with 9 bases between the two germline ends. The length of the CDR3 is 14 residues. Libraries were prepared by immunoSEQ multiplex PCR; TCRdb keeps only in-frame clonotypes and omits some of them. Of some 150,000 clones in the sample, about 92% were seen once. The clonotype originates from an adult in good health. Sequencing used peripheral blood, obtained on day 0 of AZD1222 vaccination. The chain uses TRBV7-6 and TRBJ2-2; possible D gene TRBD2, 5 bases. In DNA, the CDR3 is TGTGCCAGCAGCCCCGGGGTAAACACCGGGGAGCTGTTTTTT. It yields the protein CASSPGVNTGELFF.